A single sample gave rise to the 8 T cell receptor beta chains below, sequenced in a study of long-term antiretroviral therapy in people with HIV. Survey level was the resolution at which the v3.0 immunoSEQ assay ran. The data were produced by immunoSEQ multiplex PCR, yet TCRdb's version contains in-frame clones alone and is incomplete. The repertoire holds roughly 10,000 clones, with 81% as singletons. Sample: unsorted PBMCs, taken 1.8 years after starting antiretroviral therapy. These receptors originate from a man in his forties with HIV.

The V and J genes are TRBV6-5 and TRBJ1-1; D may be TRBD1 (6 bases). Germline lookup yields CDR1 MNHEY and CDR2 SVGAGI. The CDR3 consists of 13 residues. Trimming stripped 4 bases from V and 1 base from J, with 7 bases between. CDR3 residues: CASSSDRNTEAFF. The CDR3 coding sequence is TGTGCCAGCAGTTCGGACAGGAACACTGAAGCTTTCTTT.

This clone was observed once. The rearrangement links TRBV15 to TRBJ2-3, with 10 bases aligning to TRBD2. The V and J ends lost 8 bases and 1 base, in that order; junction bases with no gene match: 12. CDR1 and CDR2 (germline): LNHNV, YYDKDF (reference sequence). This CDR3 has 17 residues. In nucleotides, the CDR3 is TGTGCCACCGCTAGCGGGAGAGGGGCATTCGGCACAGATACGCAGTATTTT. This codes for CATASGRGAFGTDTQYF.

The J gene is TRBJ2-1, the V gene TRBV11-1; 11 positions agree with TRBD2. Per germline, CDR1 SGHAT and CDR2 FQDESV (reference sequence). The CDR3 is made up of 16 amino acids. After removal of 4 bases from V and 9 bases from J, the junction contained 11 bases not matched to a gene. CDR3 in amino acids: CASSSTFSGRASEQFF. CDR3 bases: TGTGCCAGCAGCTCCACCTTTAGCGGGAGGGCAAGTGAGCAGTTCTTC.

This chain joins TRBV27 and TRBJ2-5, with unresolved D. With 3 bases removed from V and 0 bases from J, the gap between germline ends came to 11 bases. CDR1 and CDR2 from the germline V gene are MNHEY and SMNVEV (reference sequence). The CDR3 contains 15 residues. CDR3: CASSFDGADQETQYF. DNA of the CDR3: TGTGCCAGCAGTTTTGACGGAGCAGACCAAGAGACCCAGTACTTC.

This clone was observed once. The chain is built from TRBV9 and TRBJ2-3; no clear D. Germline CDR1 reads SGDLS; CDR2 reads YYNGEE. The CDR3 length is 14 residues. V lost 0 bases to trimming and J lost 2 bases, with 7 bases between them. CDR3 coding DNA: TGTGCCAGCAGCGTAGACGGATCCACAGATACGCAGTATTTT. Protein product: CASSVDGSTDTQYF.

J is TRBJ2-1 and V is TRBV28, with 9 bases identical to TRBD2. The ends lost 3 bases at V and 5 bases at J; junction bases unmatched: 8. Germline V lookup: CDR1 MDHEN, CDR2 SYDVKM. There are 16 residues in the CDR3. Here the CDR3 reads CASSLPGLAGNNEQFF. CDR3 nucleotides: TGTGCCAGCAGTTTGCCGGGGCTAGCGGGAAACAATGAGCAGTTCTTC.

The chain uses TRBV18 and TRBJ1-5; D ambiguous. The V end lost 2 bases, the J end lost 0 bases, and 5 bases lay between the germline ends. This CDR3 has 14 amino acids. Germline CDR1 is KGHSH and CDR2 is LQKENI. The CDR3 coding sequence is TGTGCCAGCTCACCAGGTAATAGCAATCAGCCCCAGCATTTT. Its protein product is CASSPGNSNQPQHF.

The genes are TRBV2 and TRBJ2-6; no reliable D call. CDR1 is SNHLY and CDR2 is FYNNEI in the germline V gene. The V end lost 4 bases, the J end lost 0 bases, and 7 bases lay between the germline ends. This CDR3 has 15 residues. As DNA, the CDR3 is TGTGCCAGCAGTGGTCAAATCTCTGGGGCCAACGTCCTGACTTTC. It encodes CASSGQISGANVLTF.